This T cell receptor beta chain emerged from a study of blood T cell repertoires in COVID-19. In the study overall: Samples of COVID-19 (acute and convalescent) were obtained from the United States, Italy and Spain.

Libraries were prepared by immunoSEQ multiplex PCR; TCRdb keeps only in-frame clonotypes and omits some of them. The sample records about 62,000 clones, 70% to 90% being singletons. This CDR3 has 15 residues. The ends were cut back, 4 bases at V and 0 bases at J, with 12 bases in the middle. Germline assignment: CDR1 SGHTS and CDR2 YDEGEE. J is TRBJ2-3 and V is TRBV5-8; D may be TRBD1 (6 bases). This clonotype was obtained from a woman of 80 years or more with acute or convalescent COVID-19. Material: peripheral blood. This CDR3 is CASSAYRVSTDTQYF. The CDR3, as DNA: TGTGCCAGCAGCGCGTACAGGGTTAGCACAGATACGCAGTATTTT.